Included here is one TCR beta chain sequence, with context. Its antigen is still unknown. This sample is drawn from a study of cytomegalovirus exposure and HLA in healthy donors. The study's findings and limits: TCR beta V- and J-gene trimming, according to a later analysis, was linked to a missense DCLRE1C variant.

The PCR made use of 60 Vbeta and 13 Jbeta primers. Generated by immunoSEQ multiplex PCR, the TCRdb table keeps only in-frame clones and is missing some. This table has about 120,000 clones, 15% to 20% appearing once. The CDR3 contains 15 residues. The V segment lost 3 bases and the J segment 4 bases; nucleotides outside the gene matches: 5. Germline lookup yields CDR1 SEHNR and CDR2 FQNEAQ (reference sequence). This chain uses TRBV7-9 with TRBJ2-5, with 10 bases fitting TRBD1. Sequencing was done on a sample of PBMCs. This TCR was recovered from a female donor in good health and CMV-seropositive. This CDR3 is CASSLTGGLGETQYF. Written as DNA, the CDR3 is TGTGCCAGCAGCTTGACAGGGGGCTTGGGAGAGACCCAGTACTTC.